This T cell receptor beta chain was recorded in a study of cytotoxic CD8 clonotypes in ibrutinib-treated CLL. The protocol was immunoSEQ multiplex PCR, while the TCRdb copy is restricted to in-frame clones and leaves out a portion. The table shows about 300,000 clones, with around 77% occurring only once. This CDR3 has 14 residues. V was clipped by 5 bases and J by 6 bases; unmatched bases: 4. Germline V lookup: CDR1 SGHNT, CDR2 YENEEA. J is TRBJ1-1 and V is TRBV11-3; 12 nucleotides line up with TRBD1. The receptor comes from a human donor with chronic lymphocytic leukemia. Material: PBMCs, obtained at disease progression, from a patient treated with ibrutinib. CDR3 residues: CASSKGQGASEAFF. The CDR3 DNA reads TGTGCCAGCAGCAAGGGACAGGGGGCATCTGAAGCTTTCTTT.